One and the same sample provided the 3 T cell receptor beta chains below, sequenced in a study of blood T cell repertoires in COVID-19. Repertoires were generated with immunoSEQ multiplex PCR, while TCRdb's copy carries only in-frame clones and drops some. This table has under 150,000 clones, 65% to 85% appearing once. What was sequenced was peripheral blood. The receptor set was obtained from a man between 45 and 60 years old with acute or convalescent COVID-19.

This clone was observed once. This chain connects TRBV6-5 to TRBJ2-3; 10 bases map to TRBD1. J gave up 3 bases and V 4 bases, and 4 bases lay outside the gene matches. Germline CDR1 is MNHEY and CDR2 is SVGAGI. The CDR3 spans 15 residues. Here the CDR3 DNA reads TGTGCCAGCAGTTTGGACAGGGGGGTAACAGATACGCAGTATTTT. Encoded protein: CASSLDRGVTDTQYF.

The chain combines TRBV5-1 with TRBJ2-5, with D uncertain. The germline gives CDR1 SGHRS, CDR2 YFSETQ. CDR3 length: 13 residues. Trimming cost V 1 base and J 2 bases, with 6 bases left between them. As DNA, the CDR3 is TGCGCCAGCAGCTTGCCCTATCAAGAGACCCAGTACTTC. Translated, it gives CASSLPYQETQYF. The complete variable domain, with remaining parts taken from reference TRBV5-1 and TRBJ2-5, reads KAGVTQTPRYLIKTRGQQVTLSCSPISGHRSVSWYQQTPGQGLQFLFEYFSETQRNKGNFPGRFSGRQFSNSRSEMNVSTLELGDSALYLCASSLPYQETQYFGPGTRLLVL.

This clone occurred once. The rearrangement joins TRBV27 to TRBJ2-2, with a possible D match to TRBD2 (6 bases). CDR1 and CDR2 from the germline V gene are MNHEY and SMNVEV (reference sequence). Trimming took 4 bases from V and 8 from J, leaving 14 bases between them. The length of the CDR3 is 14 residues. The CDR3 sequence: CASSSRPGGGELFF. DNA of the CDR3: TGTGCCAGCAGTTCCAGGCCAGGAGGGGGGGAGCTGTTTTTT.